Listed below are T cell receptor beta chains from one sample, sequenced in a study of regulatory T cells. Only in-frame clones appear in the TCRdb table, and some are missing; sequencing was by immunoSEQ multiplex PCR. The top ten clones hold about 3.8% of a sample with about 20,000 clones, 93% of them seen once. The sequenced sample was CD8+ T cells sorted from blood. The receptors were gathered from a child aged 2 to 9 with CD3G deficiency. CDR3s leave out the opening cysteine and the closing phenylalanine or tryptophan. The order of the fields is J gene, V gene, CDR3 protein.

TRBJ2-4 TRBV23-1 ASSRQPGAKNIQY
TRBJ2-3 TRBV7-8 ASSHLKGVIDTQY
TRBJ1-2 TRBV4-1 ASSQVFRGKDGYT
TRBJ2-1 TRBV10-1 ARRNQAVNNEQF
TRBJ1-1 TRBV7-8 ASSLRTGEGTEAF
TRBJ2-1 TRBV7-8 ASSRGLAGRDEQF
TRBJ2-7 TRBV10-3 AIGATLYEQY
TRBJ1-2 TRBV6-1 ASSEATPEYGYGYT
TRBJ2-1 TRBV5-1 ASSIWTGYEQF
TRBJ2-1 TRBV28 ASSAGGSSYNEQF
TRBJ2-1 TRBV6-6 ASSSARYNEQF
TRBJ2-3 TRBV11-2 ASSFGTDTQY
TRBJ2-3 TRBV6-5 ASSYGLADPRDTQY
TRBJ2-3 TRBV6-1 ASSDITGGTDTQY
TRBJ1-1 TRBV7-9 ASAGENTEAF
TRBJ1-1 TRBV28 ASSFSDSPNTEAF
TRBJ2-7 TRBV18 ASSPGSGQGSWEQY